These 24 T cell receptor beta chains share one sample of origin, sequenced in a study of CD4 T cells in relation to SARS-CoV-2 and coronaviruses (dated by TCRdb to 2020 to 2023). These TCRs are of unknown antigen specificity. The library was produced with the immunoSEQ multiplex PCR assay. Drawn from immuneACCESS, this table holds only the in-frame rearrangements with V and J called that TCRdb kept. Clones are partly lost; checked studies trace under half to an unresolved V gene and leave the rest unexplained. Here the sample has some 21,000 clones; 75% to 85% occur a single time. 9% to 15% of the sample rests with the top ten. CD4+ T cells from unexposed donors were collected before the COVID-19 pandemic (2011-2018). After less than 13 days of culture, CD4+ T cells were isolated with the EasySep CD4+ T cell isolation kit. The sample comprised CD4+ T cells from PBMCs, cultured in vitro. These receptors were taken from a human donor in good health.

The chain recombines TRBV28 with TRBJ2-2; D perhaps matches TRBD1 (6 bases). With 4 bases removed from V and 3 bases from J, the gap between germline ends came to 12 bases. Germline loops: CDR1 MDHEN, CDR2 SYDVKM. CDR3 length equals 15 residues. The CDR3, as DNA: TGTGCCAGCAGTTCAGGGGTGACGCACACCGGGGAGCTGTTTTTT. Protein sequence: CASSSGVTHTGELFF. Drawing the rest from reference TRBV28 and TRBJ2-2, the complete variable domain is DVKVTQSSRYLVKRTGEKVFLECVQDMDHENMFWYRQDPGLGLRLIYFSYDVKMKEKGDIPEGYSVSREKKERFSLILESASTNQTSMYLCASSSGVTHTGELFFGEGSRLTVL.

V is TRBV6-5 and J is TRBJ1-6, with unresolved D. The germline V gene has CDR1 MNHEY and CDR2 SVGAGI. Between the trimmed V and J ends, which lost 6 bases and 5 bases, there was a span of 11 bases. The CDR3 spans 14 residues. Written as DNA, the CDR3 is TGTGCCAGCAGGCCGGGATCCAATAATTCACCCCTCCACTTT. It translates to CASRPGSNNSPLHF.

The CDR3 loop reads CASSFFSISGANVLTF. DNA of the CDR3: TGTGCCAGCAGCTTTTTCTCAATCTCTGGGGCCAACGTCCTGACTTTC. The chain links TRBV5-6 to TRBJ2-6; no clear D gene. The CDR3 has 16 residues. V shed 2 bases and J shed 0 bases, with 9 bases lying between them. Germline lookup yields CDR1 SGHDT and CDR2 YYEEEE.

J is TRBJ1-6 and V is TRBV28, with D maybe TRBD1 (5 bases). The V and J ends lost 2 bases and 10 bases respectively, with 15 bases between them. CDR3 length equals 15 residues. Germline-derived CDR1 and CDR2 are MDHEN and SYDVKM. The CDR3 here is CASSLGAGRGSPLHF. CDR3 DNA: TGTGCCAGCAGTTTAGGAGCAGGGAGAGGATCACCCCTCCACTTT.

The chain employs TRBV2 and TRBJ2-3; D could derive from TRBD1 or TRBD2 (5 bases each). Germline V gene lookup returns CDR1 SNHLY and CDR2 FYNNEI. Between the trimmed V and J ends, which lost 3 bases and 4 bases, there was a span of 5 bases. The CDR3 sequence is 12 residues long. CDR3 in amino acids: CASSEGADTQYF. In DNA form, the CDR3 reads TGTGCCAGCAGTGAGGGGGCAGATACGCAGTATTTT.

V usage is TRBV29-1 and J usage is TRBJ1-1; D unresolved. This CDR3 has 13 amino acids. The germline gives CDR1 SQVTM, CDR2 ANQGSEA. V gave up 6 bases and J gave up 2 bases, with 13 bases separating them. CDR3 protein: CSVGLRLNTEAFF. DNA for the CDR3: TGCAGCGTAGGCTTACGCCTCAACACTGAAGCTTTCTTT.

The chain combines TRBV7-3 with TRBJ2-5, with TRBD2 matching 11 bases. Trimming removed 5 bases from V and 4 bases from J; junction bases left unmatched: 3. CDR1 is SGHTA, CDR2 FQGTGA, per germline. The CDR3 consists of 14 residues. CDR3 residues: CASSRGTSGETQYF. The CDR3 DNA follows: TGTGCCAGCAGCCGTGGGACTAGCGGAGAGACCCAGTACTTC.

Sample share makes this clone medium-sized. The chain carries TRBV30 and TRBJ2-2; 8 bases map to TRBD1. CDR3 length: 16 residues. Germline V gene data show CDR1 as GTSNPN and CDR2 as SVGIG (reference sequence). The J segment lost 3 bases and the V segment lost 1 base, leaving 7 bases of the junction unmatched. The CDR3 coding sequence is TGTGCCTGGAGTGACCCAGGACAGGGTGACACCGGGGAGCTGTTTTTT. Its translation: CAWSDPGQGDTGELFF.

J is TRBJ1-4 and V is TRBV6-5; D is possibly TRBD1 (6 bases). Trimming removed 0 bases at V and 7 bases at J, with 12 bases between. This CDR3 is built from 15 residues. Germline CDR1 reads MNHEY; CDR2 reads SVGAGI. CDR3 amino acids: CASSYSQGPGEKLFF. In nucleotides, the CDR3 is TGTGCCAGCAGTTACTCACAGGGACCCGGTGAAAAACTGTTTTTT.

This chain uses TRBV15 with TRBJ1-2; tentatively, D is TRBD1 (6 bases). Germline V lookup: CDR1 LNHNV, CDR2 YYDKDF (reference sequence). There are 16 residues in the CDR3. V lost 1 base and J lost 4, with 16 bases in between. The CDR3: CATSRGGGGTRYGYTF. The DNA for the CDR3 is TGTGCCACCAGCAGAGGCGGGGGGGGCACTCGCTATGGCTACACCTTC.

The CDR3 region is CSVEDHTDTQYF. The CDR3 bases are TGCAGCGTTGAAGATCATACAGATACGCAGTATTTT. The chain is built from TRBV29-1 and TRBJ2-3; D is uncertain. V lost 0 bases and J 3 bases, leaving 4 bases between the germline ends. The V gene's germline CDR1 is SQVTM and CDR2 ANQGSEA. The CDR3 runs 12 residues.

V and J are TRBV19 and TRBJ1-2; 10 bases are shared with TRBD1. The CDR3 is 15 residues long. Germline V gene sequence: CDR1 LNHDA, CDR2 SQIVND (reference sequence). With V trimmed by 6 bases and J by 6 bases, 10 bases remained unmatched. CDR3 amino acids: CASSQSWDRGNGYTF. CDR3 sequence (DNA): TGTGCCAGTAGCCAGAGCTGGGACAGGGGCAATGGCTACACCTTC.

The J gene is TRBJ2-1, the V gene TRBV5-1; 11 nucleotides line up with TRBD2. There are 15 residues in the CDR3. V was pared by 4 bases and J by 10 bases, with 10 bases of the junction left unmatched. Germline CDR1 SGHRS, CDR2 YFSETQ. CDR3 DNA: TGCGCCAGCAGCGCGGGTAGCGGGAGGGCCGGAGAGCAGTTCTTC. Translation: CASSAGSGRAGEQFF.

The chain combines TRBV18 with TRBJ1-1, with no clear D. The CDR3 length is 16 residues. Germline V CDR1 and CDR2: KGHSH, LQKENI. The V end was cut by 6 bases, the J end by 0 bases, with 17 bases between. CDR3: CASSSWATNMNTEAFF. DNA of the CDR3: TGTGCCAGCTCCAGTTGGGCCACGAACATGAACACTGAAGCTTTCTTT.

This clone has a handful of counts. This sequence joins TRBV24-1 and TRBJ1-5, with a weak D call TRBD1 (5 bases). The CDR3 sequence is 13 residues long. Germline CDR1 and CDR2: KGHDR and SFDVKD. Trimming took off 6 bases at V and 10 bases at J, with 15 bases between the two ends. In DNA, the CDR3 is TGTGCCACCAGTCGTGGTTCGGGGGAACCCCAGCATTTT. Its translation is CATSRGSGEPQHF.

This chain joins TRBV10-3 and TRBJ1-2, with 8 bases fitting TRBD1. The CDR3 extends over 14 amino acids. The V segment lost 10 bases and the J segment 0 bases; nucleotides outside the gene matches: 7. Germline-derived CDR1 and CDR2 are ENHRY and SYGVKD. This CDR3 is CASADRGANYGYTF. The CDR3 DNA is TGTGCCAGCGCAGACAGGGGCGCTAACTATGGCTACACCTTC.

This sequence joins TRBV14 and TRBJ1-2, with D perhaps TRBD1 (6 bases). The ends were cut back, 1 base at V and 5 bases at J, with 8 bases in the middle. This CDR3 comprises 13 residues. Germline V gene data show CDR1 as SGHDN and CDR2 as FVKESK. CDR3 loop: CASSQVQGYGYTF. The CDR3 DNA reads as TGTGCCAGCAGCCAAGTACAGGGTTATGGCTACACCTTC.

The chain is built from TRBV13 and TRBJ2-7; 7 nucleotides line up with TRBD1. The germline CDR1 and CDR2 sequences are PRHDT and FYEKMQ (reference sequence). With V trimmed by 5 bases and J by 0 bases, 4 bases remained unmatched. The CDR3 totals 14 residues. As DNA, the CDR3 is TGTGCCAGCAGCCGGACAGGTTCCTCCTACGAGCAGTACTTC. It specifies CASSRTGSSYEQYF.

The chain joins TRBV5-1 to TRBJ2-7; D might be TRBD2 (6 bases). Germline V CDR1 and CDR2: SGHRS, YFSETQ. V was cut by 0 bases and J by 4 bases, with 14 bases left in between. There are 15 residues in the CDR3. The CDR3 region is CASSLELGRTYEQYF. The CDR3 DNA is TGCGCCAGCAGCTTGGAACTCGGGAGAACATACGAGCAGTACTTC.

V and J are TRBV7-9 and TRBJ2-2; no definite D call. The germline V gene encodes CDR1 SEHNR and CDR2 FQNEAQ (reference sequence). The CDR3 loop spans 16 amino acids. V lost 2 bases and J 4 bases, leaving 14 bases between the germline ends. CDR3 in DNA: TGTGCCAGCAGCTTACTGGCCAGCCGTTTCACCGGGGAGCTGTTTTTT. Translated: CASSLLASRFTGELFF.

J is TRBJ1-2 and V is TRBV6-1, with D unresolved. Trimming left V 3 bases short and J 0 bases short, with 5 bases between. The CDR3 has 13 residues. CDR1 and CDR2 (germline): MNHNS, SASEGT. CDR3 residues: CASSDRANYGYTF. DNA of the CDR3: TGTGCCAGCAGTGACCGTGCTAACTATGGCTACACCTTC.

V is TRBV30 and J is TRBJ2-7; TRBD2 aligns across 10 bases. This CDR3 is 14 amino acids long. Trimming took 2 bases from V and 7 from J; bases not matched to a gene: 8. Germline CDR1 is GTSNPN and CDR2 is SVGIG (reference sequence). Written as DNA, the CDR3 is TGTGCCTGGAGTTCACCCCCACTAGCGGGAGAGCAGTACTTC. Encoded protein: CAWSSPPLAGEQYF.

The CDR3 DNA sequence: TGTGCCAGCAGCTTGGGTTCGGCAGGGCAAAACACTGAAGCTTTCTTT. Its protein is CASSLGSAGQNTEAFF. The chain carries TRBV5-6 and TRBJ1-1, with a weak D call TRBD1 (5 bases). Germline V CDR1 and CDR2: SGHDT, YYEEEE. The germline V and J ends were trimmed by 0 bases and 2 bases, with 14 bases remaining between them. The CDR3 consists of 16 residues.

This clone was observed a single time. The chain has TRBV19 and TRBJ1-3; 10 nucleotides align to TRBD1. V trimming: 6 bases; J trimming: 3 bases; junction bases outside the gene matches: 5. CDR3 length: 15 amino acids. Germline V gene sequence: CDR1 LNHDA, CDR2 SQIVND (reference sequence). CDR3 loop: CASREGQGIGNTIYF. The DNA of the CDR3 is TGTGCCAGTAGAGAGGGACAGGGGATTGGAAACACCATATATTTT.